Below, one T cell receptor beta chain is given with its context. The data were obtained in a study of blood T cell repertoires in COVID-19. Whole-study context: The origin of the acute and convalescent COVID-19 samples was the United States, Italy and Spain. T cells, B-cell-depleted T cells, or PBMCs provided the cDNA or gDNA that served as material.

The V end was cut by 5 bases, the J end by 9 bases, with 18 bases between. CDR1 is SGHRS, CDR2 YFSETQ, per germline. The CDR3 is 14 residues long. Original processing methods: Reference gene primer amplification gave estimated nucleated cell counts. Only in-frame clones appear in the TCRdb table, and some are missing; sequencing was by immunoSEQ multiplex PCR. D and trimming were read from the DNA, whereas the V and J calls and clone size are those reported in that table. The sample comprises some 300,000 clones, around 89% of which are singletons, and 6.9% rests with the top ten. The chain is built from TRBV5-1 and TRBJ2-1; possible D gene TRBD1, 6 bases. The source material was peripheral blood. This TCR derives from a woman in her twenties or thirties who had recovered from COVID-19. The chain's CDR3 is CASSSGTGQREQFF. Written as DNA, the CDR3 is TGCGCCAGCAGTTCAGGAACAGGGCAGCGTGAGCAGTTCTTC.